This TCR beta chain was sequenced during a study of blood T cell repertoires in COVID-19. Study as a whole: Samples of COVID-19 (acute and convalescent) were obtained from the United States, Italy and Spain. PBMCs, B-cell-depleted T cells, or T cells provided the cDNA or gDNA that made up the material.

V gave up 5 bases and J gave up 4 bases; unmatched junction bases: 1. The CDR3 is made up of 12 amino acids. Germline V gene sequence: CDR1 LNHDA, CDR2 SQIVND (reference sequence). Generated by immunoSEQ multiplex PCR, the TCRdb table keeps only in-frame clones and is missing some. The profile shows around 280,000 clones, more than 75% of them singletons. The chain links TRBV19 to TRBJ1-1, with TRBD1 matching 7 bases. The source material was peripheral blood. This clonotype was obtained from a woman in her twenties or thirties who had recovered from COVID-19. CDR3 nucleotides: TGTGCCAGTAGTCACAGGGGCACTGAAGCTTTCTTT. This translates into CASSHRGTEAFF.